The table lists the clone carrying this T cell receptor (beta chain) with many counts. Antigen unknown. This CDR3 region has 20 residues. Germline values: CDR1 DFQATT, CDR2 SNEGSKA (reference sequence). Trimming removed 1 base from V and 1 base from J; junction bases left unmatched: 15. TCRdb recomputed calls from the 5' RACE reads with MiXCR, one row per CDR3 protein. The sample has some 83,000 distinct CDR3 sequences, 2.5% to 3% seen once; the top ten hold 1.1%. These data are taken from a study of neurological immune-mediated disorders. Study results and limitations: HTLV-1-associated myelopathy had the most TCR clonal expansion, and multiple sclerosis had the least, less than healthy controls. Private repertoires in all groups were suggested, as expanded clones shared no CDR3 amino acid sequences across subjects.

The V gene is TRBV20-1, the J gene TRBJ2-7; 14 bases align to TRBD2. Sequenced input: PBMCs. This TCR came from a woman aged 30 to 39 with multiple sclerosis. CDR3 protein: CSARVWGTGTSGSRSYEQYF. Written as DNA, the CDR3 is TGCAGTGCTAGAGTATGGGGAACCGGGACTAGCGGGAGTAGGTCCTACGAGCAGTACTTC.